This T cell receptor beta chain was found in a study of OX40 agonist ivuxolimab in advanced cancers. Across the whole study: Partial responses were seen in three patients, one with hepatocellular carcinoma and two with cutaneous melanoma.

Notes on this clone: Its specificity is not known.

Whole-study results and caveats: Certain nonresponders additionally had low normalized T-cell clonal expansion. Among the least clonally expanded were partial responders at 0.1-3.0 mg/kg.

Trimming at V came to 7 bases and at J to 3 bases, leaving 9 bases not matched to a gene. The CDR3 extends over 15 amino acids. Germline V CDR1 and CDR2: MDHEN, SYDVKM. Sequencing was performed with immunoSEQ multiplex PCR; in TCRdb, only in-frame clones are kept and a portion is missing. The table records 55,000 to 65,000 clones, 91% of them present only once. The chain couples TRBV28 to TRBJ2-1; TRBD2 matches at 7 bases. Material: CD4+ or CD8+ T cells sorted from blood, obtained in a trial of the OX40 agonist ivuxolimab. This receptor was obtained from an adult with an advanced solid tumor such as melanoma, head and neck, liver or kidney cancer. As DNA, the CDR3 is TGTGCCAGCACCCAGGGAGGGTTCATCTACAATGAGCAGTTCTTC. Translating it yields CASTQGGFIYNEQFF.